Listed here are 6 T cell receptor beta chains from one sample, sequenced in a study of OX40 agonist ivuxolimab in advanced cancers. The library was obtained by the immunoSEQ multiplex PCR assay. TCRdb took this table from immuneACCESS and kept in-frame rearrangements with V and J called. Such tables lack part of the clones; where checked against another copy, unresolved V genes explain under half of the gap, and the rest is unexplained. Within this sample are 60,000 to 80,000 clones, with 84% of them counted one time only. The top ten clonotypes cover 3.5% to 5% of the sample. Source: CD4+ or CD8+ T cells sorted from blood, taken in a trial of the OX40 agonist ivuxolimab. The receptors derive from an adult with an advanced solid tumor such as melanoma, head and neck, liver or kidney cancer.

The V call is TRBV13, the J call TRBJ1-6; the match to TRBD1 covers 10 bases. CDR1 is PRHDT and CDR2 is FYEKMQ in the germline V gene (reference sequence). V was clipped by 5 bases and J by 7 bases; unmatched bases: 8. The CDR3 spans 16 residues. The CDR3 DNA reads TGTGCCAGCAGCCCGGGACAGGGGCGACGCAATTCACCCCTCCACTTT. It yields the protein CASSPGQGRRNSPLHF.

For this clone: One junction end does not reproduce the germline sequence, and a read error may be involved. The rearrangement joins TRBV5-6 to TRBJ1-2; 11 nucleotides agree with TRBD1. The V gene's germline CDR1 is SGHDT and CDR2 YYEEEE. This CDR3 region has 17 residues. CDR3 amino acids: CASSPERRTGGRDGHTF. CDR3 in DNA: TGTGCCAGCAGCCCGGAGAGGAGGACAGGGGGCAGGGATGGCCACACCTTC.

This chain uses TRBV11-2 with TRBJ2-5; TRBD1 agrees at 8 bases. The DNA end is a closer match to TRBJ2-7, so the J assignment may be wrong. CDR3 size: 17 residues. Germline CDR1 SGHAT, CDR2 FQNNGV. For the CDR3, the DNA is TGTGCCAGCAGCTCCCGTTGGGCAGGGGGCGTAAGCGACGAGCAGTACTTC. It translates to CASSSRWAGGVSDEQYF.

This chain joins TRBV9 and TRBJ2-3; the D is unclear. The CDR3 contains 12 residues. The V end was cut by 0 bases, the J end by 6 bases, with 5 bases between. Germline CDR1 reads SGDLS; CDR2 reads YYNGEE. The CDR3 sequence: CASSVEMDTQYF. Here the CDR3 DNA reads TGTGCCAGCAGCGTAGAAATGGATACGCAGTATTTT.

The chain combines TRBV6-1 with TRBJ2-7; the D is unclear. The CDR3 length is 14 residues. The germline gives CDR1 MNHNS, CDR2 SASEGT. Trimming took off 1 base at V and 7 bases at J, with 14 bases between the two ends. The CDR3 DNA is TGTGCCAGCAGTGAAGTAGGCCAAGTGAGGGAGCAGTACTTC. Translated: CASSEVGQVREQYF.

The genes are TRBV27 and TRBJ2-2; 9 bases are a match to TRBD1. Per germline, CDR1 MNHEY and CDR2 SMNVEV (reference sequence). V was pared by 6 bases and J by 5 bases, with 7 bases of the junction left unmatched. This CDR3 comprises 15 residues. The CDR3 is CASSQQGARTGELFF. The CDR3 bases are TGTGCCAGCAGCCAACAGGGGGCTCGGACCGGGGAGCTGTTTTTT.